This T cell receptor (beta chain) was recorded in a study of blood T cell repertoires in COVID-19. Looking at the study overall: Material from acute and convalescent COVID-19 was sourced from the United States, Italy and Spain. From T cells, B-cell-depleted T cells, or PBMCs came the material, which was cDNA or gDNA.

Authors' processing steps: Estimates of nucleated cell counts were drawn from the amplification of reference gene primers. Libraries were prepared by immunoSEQ multiplex PCR; TCRdb keeps only in-frame clonotypes and omits some of them. V and J calls and clone size are copied from that table; D and trimming were computed from the DNA. The data show roughly 300,000 clones, over 70% seen once. The V gene's germline CDR1 is SGHNT and CDR2 YYREEE (reference sequence). V was pared by 5 bases and J by 0 bases, with 15 bases between. The CDR3 is made up of 16 amino acids. This sequence joins TRBV5-4 and TRBJ2-1; tentatively, D is TRBD2 (6 bases). This clonotype was sampled from a woman in her thirties or forties who had recovered from COVID-19. Sequenced sample: peripheral blood. This CDR3 is CASSRGTPSSYNEQFF. The CDR3 nucleotides read TGTGCCAGCAGTCGCGGGACCCCCAGCTCCTACAATGAGCAGTTCTTC.